This T cell receptor (beta chain) was found in a study of shared clonotypes between healthy human individuals. Repertoires were generated with immunoSEQ multiplex PCR, while TCRdb's copy carries only in-frame clones and drops some. The profile shows hundreds of thousands of clones, around 95% of them singletons. Note on this clone: Its antigen is unidentified.

Naive-designated CD8 cells lacked CD45RO, were positively enriched for CCR7, and omitted terminally differentiated effector memory CD45RA+ cells. The study enrolled healthy HIV-negative adults without recent acute infections or vaccinations as donors. There are 12 residues in the CDR3. V lost 7 bases to trimming and J lost 6 bases; unmatched junction nucleotides: 7. CDR1 is SGHDT, CDR2 YYEEEE, per germline. The study's findings and limits: Researchers found naive subsets generally carried larger estimated richness than memory subsets. Shared across a few donors were around 5% of the naive CD4 clonotypes.

Sequencing was carried out using naive CD8+ T cells sorted from blood. The V and J genes are TRBV5-6 and TRBJ2-7; 7 bases map to TRBD2. This clonotype originated in a woman in her 30s in good health. The CDR3, as DNA: TGTGCCAGCGTAACGGGAGGTACCGAGCAGTACTTC. This translates into CASVTGGTEQYF.